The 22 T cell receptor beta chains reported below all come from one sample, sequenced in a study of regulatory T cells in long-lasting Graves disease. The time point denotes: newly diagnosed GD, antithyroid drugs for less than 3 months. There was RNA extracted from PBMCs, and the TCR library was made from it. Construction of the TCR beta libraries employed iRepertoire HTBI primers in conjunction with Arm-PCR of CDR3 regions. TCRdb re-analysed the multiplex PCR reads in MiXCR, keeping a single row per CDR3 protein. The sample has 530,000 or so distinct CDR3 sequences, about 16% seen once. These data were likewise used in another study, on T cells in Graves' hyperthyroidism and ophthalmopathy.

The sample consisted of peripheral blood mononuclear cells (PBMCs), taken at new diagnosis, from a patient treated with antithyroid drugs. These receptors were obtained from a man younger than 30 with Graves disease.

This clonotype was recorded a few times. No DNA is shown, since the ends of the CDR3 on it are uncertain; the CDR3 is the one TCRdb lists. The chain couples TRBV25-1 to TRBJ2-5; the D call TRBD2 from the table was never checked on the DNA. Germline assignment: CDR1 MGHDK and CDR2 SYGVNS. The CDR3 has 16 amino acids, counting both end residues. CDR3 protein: CASSASLRAGQETQYF.

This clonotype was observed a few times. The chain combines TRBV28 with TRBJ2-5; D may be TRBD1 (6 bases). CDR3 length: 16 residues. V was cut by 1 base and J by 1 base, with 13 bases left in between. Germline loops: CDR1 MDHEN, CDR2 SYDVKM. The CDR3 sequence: CASSLSITGFQETQYF. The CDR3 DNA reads TGTGCCAGCAGTTTATCTATTACAGGGTTCCAAGAGACCCAGTACTTC.

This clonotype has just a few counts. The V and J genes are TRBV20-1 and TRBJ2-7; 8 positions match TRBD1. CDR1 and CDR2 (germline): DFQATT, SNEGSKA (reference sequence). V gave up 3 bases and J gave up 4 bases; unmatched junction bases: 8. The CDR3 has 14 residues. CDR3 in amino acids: CSASRGQDGYEQYF. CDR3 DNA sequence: TGCAGTGCTAGTAGGGGACAGGATGGTTACGAGCAGTACTTC.

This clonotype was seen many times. CDR3 in DNA: TGTGCCAGCAGTCCCGAGACAGGGGCGAACACTGAAGCTTTCTTT. Amino acids: CASSPETGANTEAFF. The rearrangement links TRBV6-1 to TRBJ1-1; TRBD1 matches at 8 bases. Germline V gene sequence: CDR1 MNHNS, CDR2 SASEGT. The CDR3 contains 15 residues. V was clipped by 5 bases and J by 1 base; unmatched bases: 6.

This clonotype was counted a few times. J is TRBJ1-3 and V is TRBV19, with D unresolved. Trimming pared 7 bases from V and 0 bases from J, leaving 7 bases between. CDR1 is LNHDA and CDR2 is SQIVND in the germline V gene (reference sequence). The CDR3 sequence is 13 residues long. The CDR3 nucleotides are TGTGCCAGTATCGGCCCCTCTGGAAACACCATATATTTT. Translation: CASIGPSGNTIYF.

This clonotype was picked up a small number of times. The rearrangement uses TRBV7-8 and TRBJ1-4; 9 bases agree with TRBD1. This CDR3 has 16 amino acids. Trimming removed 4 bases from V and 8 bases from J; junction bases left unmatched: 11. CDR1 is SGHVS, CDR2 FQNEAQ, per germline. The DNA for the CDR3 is TGTGCCAGCAGCTCGTACGGGGGACAGGGACCCGAAAAACTGTTTTTT. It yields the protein CASSSYGGQGPEKLFF.

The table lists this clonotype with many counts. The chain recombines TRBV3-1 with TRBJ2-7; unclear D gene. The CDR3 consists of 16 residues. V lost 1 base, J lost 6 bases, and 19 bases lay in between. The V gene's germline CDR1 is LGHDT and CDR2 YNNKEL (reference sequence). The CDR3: CASSQATYGRSGEQYF. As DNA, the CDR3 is TGTGCCAGCAGCCAAGCCACGTACGGCCGATCCGGCGAGCAGTACTTC.

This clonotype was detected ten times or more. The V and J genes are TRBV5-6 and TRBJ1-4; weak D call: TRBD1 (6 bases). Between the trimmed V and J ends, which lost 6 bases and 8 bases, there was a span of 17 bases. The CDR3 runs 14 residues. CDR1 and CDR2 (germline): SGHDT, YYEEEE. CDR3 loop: CASTVDRQREKLFF. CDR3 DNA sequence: TGTGCCAGCACCGTTGACAGGCAGAGGGAAAAACTGTTTTTT.

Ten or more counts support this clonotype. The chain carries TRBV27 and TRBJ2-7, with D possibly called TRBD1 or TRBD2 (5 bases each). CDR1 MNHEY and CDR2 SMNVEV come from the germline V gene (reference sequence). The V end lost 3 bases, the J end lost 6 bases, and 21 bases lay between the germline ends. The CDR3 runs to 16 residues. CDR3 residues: CASSFHHGTDDGEQYF. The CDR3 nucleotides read TGTGCCAGCAGTTTCCATCACGGGACGGACGACGGCGAGCAGTACTTC.

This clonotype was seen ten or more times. DNA for the CDR3: TGTGCCAGCAGCTTTATACCAGATACGCAGTATTTT. It is translated as CASSFIPDTQYF. This sequence joins TRBV7-9 and TRBJ2-3; D is undetermined. V dropped 3 bases and J dropped 4 bases, with 5 bases sitting between them. CDR1 and CDR2 from the germline V gene are SEHNR and FQNEAQ (reference sequence). There are 12 residues in the CDR3.

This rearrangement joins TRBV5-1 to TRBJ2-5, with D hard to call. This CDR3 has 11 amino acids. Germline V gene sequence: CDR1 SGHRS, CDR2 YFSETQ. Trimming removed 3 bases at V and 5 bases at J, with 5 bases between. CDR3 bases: TGCGCCAGCAGCTCCGATGAGACCCAGTACTTC. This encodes CASSSDETQYF.

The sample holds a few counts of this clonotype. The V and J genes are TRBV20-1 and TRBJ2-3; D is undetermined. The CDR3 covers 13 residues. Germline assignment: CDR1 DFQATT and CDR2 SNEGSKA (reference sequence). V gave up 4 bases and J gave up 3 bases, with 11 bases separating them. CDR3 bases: TGCAGTGCTAAAATCAGCACGACAGATACGCAGTATTTT. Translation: CSAKISTTDTQYF.

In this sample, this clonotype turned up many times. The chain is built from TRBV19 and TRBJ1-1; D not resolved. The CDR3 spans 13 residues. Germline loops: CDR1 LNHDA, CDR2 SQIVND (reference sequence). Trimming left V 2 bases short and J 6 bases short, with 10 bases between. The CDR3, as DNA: TGTGCCAGTAGTATATGGAATATCGCTGAAGCTTTCTTT. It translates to CASSIWNIAEAFF.

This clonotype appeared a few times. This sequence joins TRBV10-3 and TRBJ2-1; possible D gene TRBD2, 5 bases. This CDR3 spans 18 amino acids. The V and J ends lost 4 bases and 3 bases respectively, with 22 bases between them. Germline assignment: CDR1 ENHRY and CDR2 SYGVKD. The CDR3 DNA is TGTGCCATCAGTGGGGGTAGTGAAAATTTCCGGGGCTACAATGAGCAGTTCTTC. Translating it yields CAISGGSENFRGYNEQFF.

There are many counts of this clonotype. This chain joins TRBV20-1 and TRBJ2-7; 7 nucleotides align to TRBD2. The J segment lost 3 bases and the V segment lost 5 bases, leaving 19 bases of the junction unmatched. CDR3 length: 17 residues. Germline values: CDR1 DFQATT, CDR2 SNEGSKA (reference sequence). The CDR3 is CSARRGTKPNYRYEQYF. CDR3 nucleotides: TGCAGTGCTCGCCGAGGGACTAAACCCAATTACCGCTACGAGCAGTACTTC.

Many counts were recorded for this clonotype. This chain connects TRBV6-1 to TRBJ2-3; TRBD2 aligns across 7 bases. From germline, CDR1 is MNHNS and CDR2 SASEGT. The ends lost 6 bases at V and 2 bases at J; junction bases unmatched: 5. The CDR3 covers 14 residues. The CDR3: CASRSGKPTDTQYF. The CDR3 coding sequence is TGTGCCAGCAGGAGCGGGAAGCCCACAGATACGCAGTATTTT.

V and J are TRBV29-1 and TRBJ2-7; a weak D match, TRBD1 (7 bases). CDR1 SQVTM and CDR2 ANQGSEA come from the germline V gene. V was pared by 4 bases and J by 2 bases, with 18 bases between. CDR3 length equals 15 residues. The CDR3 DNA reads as TGCAGCGTTGCTTGGTCAGGGGGACTTACCTACGAGCAGTACTTC. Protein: CSVAWSGGLTYEQYF.

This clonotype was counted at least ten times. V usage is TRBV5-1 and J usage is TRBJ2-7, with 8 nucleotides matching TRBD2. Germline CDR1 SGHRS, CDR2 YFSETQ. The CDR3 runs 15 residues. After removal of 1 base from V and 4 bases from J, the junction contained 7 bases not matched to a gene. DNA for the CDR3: TGCGCCAGCAGCTTGCGGGAGGGCCCTGGGTACGAGCAGTACTTC. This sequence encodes CASSLREGPGYEQYF.

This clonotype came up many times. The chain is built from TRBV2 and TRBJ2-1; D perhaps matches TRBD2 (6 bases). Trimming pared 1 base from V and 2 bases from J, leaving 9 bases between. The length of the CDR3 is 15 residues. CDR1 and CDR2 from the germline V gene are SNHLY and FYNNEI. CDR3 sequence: CASSEDGRTYNEQFF. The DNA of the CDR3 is TGTGCCAGCAGTGAAGACGGGAGAACCTACAATGAGCAGTTCTTC.

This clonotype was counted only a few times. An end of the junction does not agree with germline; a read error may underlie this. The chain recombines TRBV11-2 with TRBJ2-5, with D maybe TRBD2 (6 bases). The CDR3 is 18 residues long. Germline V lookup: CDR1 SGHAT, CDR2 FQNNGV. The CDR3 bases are TGCGCCAGCAGCTCCCGTCGGCGAGGTACGGGAGATCGGGAGACCCAGTACTTC. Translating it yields CASSSRRRGTGDRETQYF.

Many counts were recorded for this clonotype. CDR3 DNA sequence: TGTGCCAGCAGCCAATGGCCCCTTGGTAGCGGGAGAGCAGATACGCAGTATTTT. The encoded protein is CASSQWPLGSGRADTQYF. The rearrangement uses TRBV14 and TRBJ2-3; 9 nucleotides agree with TRBD2. With V trimmed by 2 bases and J by 4 bases, 13 bases remained unmatched. Germline V gene data show CDR1 as SGHDN and CDR2 as FVKESK. The CDR3 runs to 18 residues.

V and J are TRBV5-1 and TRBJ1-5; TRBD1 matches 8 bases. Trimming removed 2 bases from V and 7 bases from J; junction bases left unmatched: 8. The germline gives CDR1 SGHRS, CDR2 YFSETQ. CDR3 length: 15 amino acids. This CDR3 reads CASSFDPTGGQPQHF. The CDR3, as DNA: TGCGCCAGCAGCTTTGATCCCACAGGGGGGCAGCCCCAGCATTTT.